The rows below give T cell receptor beta chains drawn from one sample of a study of PD-1 blockade in classical Hodgkin lymphoma. Method: immunoSEQ multiplex PCR; TCRdb's copy keeps in-frame clones and lacks some. Among about 96,000 clones listed, more than 85% were seen once. Source: peripheral blood mononuclear cells (PBMCs), taken before the fourth cycle of nivolumab. These receptors all stem from a human donor with classical Hodgkin lymphoma. The conserved cysteine and the conserved F or W are not part of the CDR3 here. A D gene is named only where the DNA matches it firmly. Expanded clones are given a class, and other clones once, few, many or no size at all.

TRBV6-1	11	TRBJ1-1	once	NA	ASRTGSNTEAF
TRBV6-1	12	TRBJ1-2	few	NA	ASSGAGEANGYT
TRBV11-2	10	TRBJ1-1	NA	NA	ASSLSNTEAF
TRBV5-6	10	TRBJ2-7	NA	NA	ASSLGQYEQY
TRBV6-1	9	TRBJ2-7	NA	NA	ASRVNYEQY
TRBV25-1	11	TRBJ2-3	NA	NA	ASHSEWADTQY
TRBV4-1	16	TRBJ1-5	NA	TRBD1	ASSQGHEGQGRDQPQH
TRBV25-1	14	TRBJ2-5	NA	NA	ASSELGGNYQETQY
TRBV7-2	13	TRBJ2-1	NA	TRBD2	ASSFILAGSNEQF
TRBV4-2	11	TRBJ2-1	NA	NA	ASSHLLGLEQF
TRBV27	12	TRBJ1-4	NA	NA	ASTSLGEDEKLF
TRBV29-1	13	TRBJ2-7	once	TRBD2	SVEQRDGSSYEQY
TRBV7-9	8	TRBJ2-7	few	NA	ASSLDEQY
TRBV6-5	11	TRBJ1-4	NA	TRBD1	ASSSGGDEKLF
TRBV7-7	17	TRBJ2-1	NA	NA	ASSLRTTHSGSSYNEQF
TRBV21-1	16	TRBJ1-5	NA	NA	ASSNPQGAILPNQPQH
TRBV5-1	18	TRBJ2-3	NA	NA	ASTERGTRPGSGGADTQY
TRBV29-1	12	TRBJ2-7	NA	NA	SVEVGQNPYEQY
TRBV29-1	14	TRBJ2-1	NA	TRBD2	SVQQKRETSYNEQF
TRBV6-6	12	TRBJ2-1	NA	NA	ASSHPRAVYEQF
TRBV6-6	14	TRBJ1-4	NA	TRBD1	ASLLGPDREKGKLF
TRBV7-9	13	TRBJ2-5	NA	TRBD1	ASSETGGQQETQY